This T cell receptor beta chain came from a study of CD8 T cells in ankylosing spondylitis. Study findings and constraints: From matched ankylosing spondylitis synovial fluid, disease-linked clones were reportedly recovered at significantly enriched levels. Within ankylosing spondylitis blood, a TCR beta motif made up of seven to nine highly homologous variants appeared to be characteristic. Prior work had noted some motif variants in reactive arthritis blood and synovial fluid.

Concerning this clonotype itself: Its antigen is not known.

Each TCR beta library was made by quantitative 5'-RACE that incorporated molecular barcodes. TCRdb reprocessed the 5' RACE reads with MiXCR, giving one entry per CDR3 protein. The repertoire holds approximately 290,000 distinct CDR3 sequences, with 20% to 25% as singletons. The CDR3 spans 15 residues. Trimming took off 2 bases at V and 0 bases at J, with 10 bases between the two ends. The receptor's source is a female donor with ankylosing spondylitis or in good health (not recorded which). Sample: blood, either unsorted or a sorted T cell fraction (not recorded which). The V gene is TRBV12-3 or TRBV12-4, the J gene TRBJ1-1; TRBD1 is a possible D gene (5 bases). CDR3 bases: TGTGCCAGCAGTTTACCTGGGGGGATGAACACTGAAGCTTTCTTT. It encodes CASSLPGGMNTEAFF.